This T cell receptor (beta chain) comes out of a study of cytomegalovirus exposure and HLA in healthy donors. Study background: Around 77% of approximately 400 genotyped donors fell in the Caucasian-associated ancestry cluster.

Overall study results and limits: When analyzed later, a missense DCLRE1C variant was found to be linked to TCR beta V- and J-gene trimming. Immune exposure information available was restricted to CMV serostatus.

Whereas donors were nominally healthy upon sampling, unrecorded immune exposures were probable. Germline V gene lookup returns CDR1 LGHNA and CDR2 YNFKEQ. The CDR3 consists of 17 residues. The ends lost 3 bases at V and 5 bases at J; junction bases unmatched: 11. Notes on this clone: The antigen is not known.

Both 60 Vbeta primers and 13 Jbeta primers went into the PCR. Sequencing used immunoSEQ multiplex PCR; TCRdb keeps in-frame clones, though not all of them. Seen here are tens of thousands of clones, 69% observed once, and the top ten hold around 2.5%. The chain couples TRBV4-2 to TRBJ2-5; 11 bases agree with TRBD2. The sample consisted of PBMCs. The TCR originated in a man over 45 in good health and CMV-seronegative. The CDR3 reads CASSHATSGVGGETQYF. Here the CDR3 DNA reads TGTGCCAGCAGCCACGCGACTAGCGGGGTAGGGGGCGAGACCCAGTACTTC.